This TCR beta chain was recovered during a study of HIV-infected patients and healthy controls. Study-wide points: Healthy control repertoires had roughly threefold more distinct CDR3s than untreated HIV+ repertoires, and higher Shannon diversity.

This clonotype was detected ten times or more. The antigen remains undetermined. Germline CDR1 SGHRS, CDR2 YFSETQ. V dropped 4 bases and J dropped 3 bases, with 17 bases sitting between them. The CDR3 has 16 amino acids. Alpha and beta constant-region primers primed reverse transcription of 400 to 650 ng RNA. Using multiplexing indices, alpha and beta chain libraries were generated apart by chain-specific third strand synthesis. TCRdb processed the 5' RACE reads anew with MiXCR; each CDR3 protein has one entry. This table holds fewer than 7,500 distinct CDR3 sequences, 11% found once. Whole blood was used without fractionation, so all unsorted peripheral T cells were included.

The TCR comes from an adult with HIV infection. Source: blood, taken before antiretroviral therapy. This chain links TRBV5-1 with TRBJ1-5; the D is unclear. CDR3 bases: TGCGCCAGCAGCCCAGGCAATGGACCTTTCAATCAGCCCCAGCATTTT. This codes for CASSPGNGPFNQPQHF.